What follows is one T cell receptor beta chain and its context. Given a much more abundant clone one base away, this may be a read error. Next came a second PCR, run for about 7 to 12 cycles, which used a sample-barcoded 5' primer along with a J-beta primer mix. Template switching added a 12-random-nucleotide identifier to every cDNA molecule. TCRdb analysed the 5' RACE reads with MiXCR anew, one entry per CDR3 protein. The data show about 680,000 distinct CDR3 sequences, roughly 49% seen once. Each sample had at least 7 million PBMCs isolated. These data originate in a study of blood T cells in healthy people across ages. The germline gives CDR1 DFQATT, CDR2 SNEGSKA (reference sequence). The CDR3 has 15 amino acids.

What was sequenced was blood. This clonotype originated in a woman aged 55-70 years in good health. V gene TRBV20-1 combines with J gene TRBJ2-7; 10 bases fit TRBD2. The J call may be wrong; the DNA end is better matched by TRBJ2-5. This CDR3 is CSARDPSGRSETQYF. Here the CDR3 DNA reads TGCAGTGCTAGGGATCCTAGCGGGAGATCTGAGACCCAGTACTTC.